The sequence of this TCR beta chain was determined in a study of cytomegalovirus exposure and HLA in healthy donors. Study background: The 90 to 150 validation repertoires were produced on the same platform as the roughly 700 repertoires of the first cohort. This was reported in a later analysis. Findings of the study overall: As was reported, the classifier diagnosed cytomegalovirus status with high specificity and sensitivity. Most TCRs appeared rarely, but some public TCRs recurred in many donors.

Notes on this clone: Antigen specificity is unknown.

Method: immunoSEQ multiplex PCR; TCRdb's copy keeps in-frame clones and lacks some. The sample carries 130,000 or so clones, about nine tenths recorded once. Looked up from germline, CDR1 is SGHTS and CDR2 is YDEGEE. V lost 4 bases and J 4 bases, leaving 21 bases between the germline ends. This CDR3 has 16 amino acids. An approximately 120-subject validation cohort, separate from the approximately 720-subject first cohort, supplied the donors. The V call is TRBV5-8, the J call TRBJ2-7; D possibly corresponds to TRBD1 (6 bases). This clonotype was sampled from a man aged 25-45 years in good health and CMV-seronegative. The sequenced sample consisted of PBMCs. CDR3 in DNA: TGTGCCAGCAGCGGCGGACAGCAGTTCTCTAAGTACGAGCAGTACTTC. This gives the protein CASSGGQQFSKYEQYF.